The source of this TCR beta chain is a study of T cells in Graves' hyperthyroidism and ophthalmopathy. TCR beta CDR3 sequences were amplified from RNA transcripts. First-round RT-PCR targeting the TCR CDR3 was performed with the HTBI primer set. TCRdb reprocessed the multiplex PCR reads via MiXCR and lists one record per CDR3 protein. The sample records under 250,000 distinct CDR3 sequences, 24% being singletons. The CDR3 is 12 residues long. In germline, CDR1 is MNHEY, CDR2 SVGAGI. The V end was cut by 8 bases, the J end by 3 bases, with 10 bases between. In this sample, this clonotype turned up many times. It was uncontrolled infection, other autoimmune disease, pregnancy or lactation that excluded patients. The PBMCs were sourced from fresh peripheral blood (about 10 ml).

The sequence was obtained from a woman aged 40-49 years with Graves' ophthalmopathy. The V call is TRBV6-5, the J call TRBJ1-1; D gene uncertain. The sequenced material came from blood. CDR3 region: CASERADTEAFF. In DNA, the CDR3 is TGTGCCAGCGAGAGGGCGGACACTGAAGCTTTCTTT.